The 3 T cell receptor beta chains in this list originate from one sample, sequenced in a study of shared clonotypes between healthy human individuals. Generated by immunoSEQ multiplex PCR, the TCRdb table keeps only in-frame clones and is missing some. The table records about 2.4 million clones, under 95% of them present only once. Sequencing was carried out using naive CD4+ T cells from PBMCs. Indicated subset: CD45RA+ positively selected. The receptor source for this set is a man between 18 and 29 years old in good health. Some clones in this sample may be carry-over from other donors' samples.

The rearrangement uses TRBV6-1 and TRBJ1-1, with 10 bases identical to TRBD1. This CDR3 spans 14 amino acids. Germline V gene data show CDR1 as MNHNS and CDR2 as SASEGT. V was clipped by 3 bases and J by 3 bases; unmatched bases: 1. DNA of the CDR3: TGTGCCAGCAGTGAGGGACAGGGGTACACTGAAGCTTTCTTT. Translation gives CASSEGQGYTEAFF.

V and J are TRBV7-3 and TRBJ2-1; the match to TRBD2 covers 9 bases. Germline V CDR1 and CDR2: SGHTA, FQGTGA. This CDR3 comprises 15 residues. J gave up 2 bases and V 5 bases, and 4 bases lay outside the gene matches. The CDR3 nucleotides read TGTGCCAGCAGCATAGCGGGAGCGGCCTACAATGAGCAGTTCTTC. Its protein is CASSIAGAAYNEQFF.

The chain combines TRBV18 with TRBJ2-6; a weak D match, TRBD1 (5 bases). Trimming stripped 3 bases from V and 0 bases from J, with 24 bases between. This CDR3 comprises 21 residues. CDR1 and CDR2 from the germline V gene are KGHSH and LQKENI. The CDR3 loop is CASSPTDILKRQGSGANVLTF. The CDR3 DNA reads TGTGCCAGCTCACCTACGGACATACTCAAGCGCCAGGGCTCTGGGGCCAACGTCCTGACTTTC. Using reference TRBV18 and TRBJ2-6 for the parts outside the CDR3, the full variable domain is NAGVMQNPRHLVRRRGQEARLRCSPMKGHSHVYWYRQLPEEGLKFMVYLQKENIIDESGMPKERFSAEFPKEGPSILRIQQVVRGDSAAYFCASSPTDILKRQGSGANVLTFGAGSRLTVL.